This T cell receptor (beta chain) was sequenced for a study of cytomegalovirus exposure and HLA in healthy donors. Turning to the study itself: The use of the same platform for the roughly 110 validation repertoires and the 600 to 800 first-cohort repertoires was reported by a later analysis.

Germline values: CDR1 SEHNR, CDR2 FQNEAQ (reference sequence). This CDR3 comprises 16 residues. V lost 2 bases, J lost 4 bases, and 6 bases stayed unmatched. Sequencing used immunoSEQ multiplex PCR; TCRdb keeps in-frame clones, though not all of them. Among about 79,000 clones, roughly 93% were seen once, and the ten largest hold 3% to 4.5%. Material: PBMCs. V usage is TRBV7-9 and J usage is TRBJ2-5; 11 nucleotides match TRBD1. This receptor was obtained from a woman aged 25 to 39 in good health and CMV-seronegative. The CDR3 DNA sequence: TGTGCCAGCAGCTTATCTGGGACAGGGGGTGGAGAGACCCAGTACTTC. Its protein product is CASSLSGTGGGETQYF.